This is a list of T cell receptor beta chains from one sample in a study of CD8+ T cells in alopecia areata. This table comes from immunoSEQ multiplex PCR, and its TCRdb copy is limited to in-frame clones, with some not included. The data contain under 350,000 clones, about 62% of them singletons. The sample was CD4+ T cells sorted from blood, taken at week 24, from a patient treated with tofacitinib. The receptors stem from a human donor with alopecia areata. Each CDR3 is given with its conserved first and last residue. The order of the fields is CDR3 length, D gene, clone size, J gene, V gene, CDR3 protein, CDR3 DNA. The D gene is left open where the match is weak. Some rows mark clone size as missing; the rest say once, few, many or name a class of expanded clone.

>12|NA|NA|TRBJ2-3|TRBV7-2
CASSLSADTQYF
TGTGCCAGCAGCCTCAGCGCAGATACGCAGTATTTT
>14|TRBD1|NA|TRBJ2-1|TRBV9
CASSVGTGDNEQFF
TGTGCCAGCAGCGTCGGGACAGGGGACAATGAGCAGTTCTTC
>15|TRBD2|once|TRBJ2-1|TRBV9
CASSVDRGERNEQFF
TGTGCCAGCAGCGTAGACCGGGGGGAGAGAAATGAGCAGTTCTTC
>14|NA|NA|TRBJ1-1|TRBV29-1
CSGKNTQAGTRAFF
TGCAGCGGGAAAAACACTCAAGCCGGGACTCGAGCTTTCTTT
>15|TRBD1|few|TRBJ1-1|TRBV2
CASKRDREGNTEAFF
TGTGCCAGCAAAAGGGACAGGGAGGGGAACACTGAAGCTTTCTTT
>14|NA|NA|TRBJ1-1|TRBV6-4
CASSDNAGGSEAFF
TGTGCCAGCAGTGACAATGCAGGCGGCTCTGAAGCTTTCTTT
>13|NA|few|TRBJ1-1|TRBV13
CASSLWTEGEAFF
TGTGCCAGCAGCTTATGGACAGAGGGGGAGGCTTTCTTT
>13|NA|NA|TRBJ1-1|TRBV6-5
CASRQGRNTEAFF
TGTGCCAGCAGACAGGGCAGGAACACTGAAGCTTTCTTT
>12|NA|NA|TRBJ1-1|TRBV28
CASGPQGSVAFF
TGTGCCAGCGGTCCTCAGGGGTCGGTAGCTTTCTTT
>13|NA|NA|TRBJ1-2|TRBV18
CASSQGGGNGYTF
TGTGCCAGCTCCCAGGGCGGGGGTAATGGCTACACCTTC
>16|NA|NA|TRBJ2-7|TRBV7-2
CASSFSQVVSSYEQYF
TGTGCCAGCAGCTTTTCACAGGTCGTAAGCTCCTACGAGCAGTACTTC
>16|TRBD1|NA|TRBJ1-1|TRBV4-1
CASSQGTGGSVAEAFF
TGCGCCAGCAGCCAAGGGACAGGGGGTAGTGTTGCTGAAGCTTTCTTT
>11|NA|NA|TRBJ2-1|TRBV20-1
CSASRGNEQFF
TGCAGTGCTTCGAGGGGTAATGAGCAGTTCTTC
>12|TRBD1|NA|TRBJ2-7|TRBV29-1
CSVDRGRNEQYF
TGCAGCGTCGACAGGGGGCGAAACGAGCAGTACTTC
>13|NA|NA|TRBJ2-7|TRBV19
CASSIGVTYEQYF
TGTGCCAGTAGTATCGGGGTGACCTACGAGCAGTACTTC
>14|TRBD2|NA|TRBJ2-7|TRBV5-1
CASSPSGGAYEQYF
TGCGCCAGCAGCCCAAGCGGGGGGGCCTACGAGCAGTACTTC
>12|NA|NA|TRBJ2-7|TRBV30
CAWSVGTYEQYF
TGTGCCTGGAGTGTTGGCACCTACGAGCAGTACTTC
>11|NA|NA|TRBJ1-1|TRBV20-1
CSARRGAEAFF
TGCAGTGCTCGACGAGGAGCTGAAGCTTTCTTT
>14|NA|NA|TRBJ2-5|TRBV28
CASGGRTARVTQYF
TGTGCCAGCGGTGGGAGGACAGCAAGAGTAACCCAGTACTTC
>13|NA|few|TRBJ2-5|TRBV7-9
CASSLNPGETQYF
TGTGCCAGCAGCTTAAACCCGGGAGAGACCCAGTACTTC
>17|NA|NA|TRBJ2-4|TRBV10-3
CAISESSTDRAKNIQYF
TGTGCCATCAGTGAGTCCTCCACAGACAGAGCCAAAAACATTCAGTACTTC
>11|NA|NA|TRBJ2-2|TRBV20-1
CSARVWGELFF
TGCAGTGCTAGAGTTTGGGGGGAGCTGTTTTTT
>13|TRBD1|NA|TRBJ1-2|TRBV27
CASSLSTGFGYTF
TGTGCCAGCAGTTTATCGACAGGGTTTGGCTACACCTTC
>14|TRBD1|few|TRBJ1-2|TRBV29-1
CSAGGTEGFWGYTF
TGCAGCGCCGGAGGGACAGAGGGCTTTTGGGGCTACACCTTC
>11|NA|NA|TRBJ2-7|TRBV20-1
CSGAWGSEQYF
TGCAGTGGGGCCTGGGGTAGCGAGCAGTACTTC
>15|NA|NA|TRBJ2-1|TRBV28
CASSLRRGSYNEQFF
TGTGCCAGCAGTTTGCGGCGGGGTTCCTACAATGAGCAGTTCTTC
>12|TRBD1|few|TRBJ1-2|TRBV10-3
CAITGRGDGYTF
TGTGCCATCACCGGCAGGGGGGATGGCTACACCTTC
>14|TRBD2|NA|TRBJ2-7|TRBV6-6
CATLPTGGSYEQYF
TGTGCCACCCTTCCAACGGGGGGCTCCTACGAGCAGTACTTC
>15|TRBD2|NA|TRBJ2-2|TRBV4-2
CASSQNEAGAGELFF
TGTGCCAGCAGCCAAAATGAGGCGGGGGCCGGGGAGCTGTTTTTT
>17|NA|once|TRBJ2-5|TRBV4-2
CASSQVSGGPDQETQYF
TGTGCCAGCAGCCAAGTCTCCGGGGGGCCAGACCAAGAGACCCAGTACTTC
>11|NA|NA|TRBJ1-2|TRBV30
CAWNHGGGYTF
TGTGCCTGGAACCACGGGGGAGGCTACACCTTC
>12|NA|NA|TRBJ1-2|TRBV30
CAWSARSGGYTF
TGTGCCTGGAGCGCCAGGTCCGGCGGCTACACCTTC
>13|NA|NA|TRBJ1-2|TRBV4-1
CASSQETSAGYTF
TGCGCCAGCAGCCAAGAGACGTCAGCTGGCTACACCTTC
>15|NA|NA|TRBJ2-7|TRBV30
CAWSSGQDGSYEQYF
TGTGCCTGGAGTTCCGGGCAGGACGGATCCTACGAGCAGTACTTC
>15|NA|few|TRBJ2-2|TRBV19
CASSQQGPNTGELFF
TGTGCCAGTAGTCAACAGGGCCCGAACACCGGGGAGCTGTTTTTT
>15|TRBD2|few|TRBJ2-7|TRBV7-9
CASSPLGGKSYEQYF
TGTGCCAGCAGCCCGCTCGGGGGGAAATCCTACGAGCAGTACTTC
>15|TRBD2|NA|TRBJ2-7|TRBV6-6
CASSYRSGGAGEQYF
TGTGCCAGCAGTTATAGGAGCGGGGGGGCAGGGGAGCAGTACTTC
>12|NA|NA|TRBJ1-2|TRBV6-5
CASAPLGDGYTF
TGTGCCAGCGCCCCTCTCGGGGATGGCTACACCTTC
>14|TRBD2|NA|TRBJ2-1|TRBV29-1
CSVEGLAGGQEQFF
TGCAGCGTTGAAGGGCTAGCGGGGGGGCAAGAGCAGTTCTTC
>12|NA|NA|TRBJ1-1|TRBV29-1
CSGGQPATEAFF
TGCAGCGGGGGACAACCCGCCACTGAAGCTTTCTTT
>16|NA|NA|TRBJ2-1|TRBV5-1
CASSLAAGSSYNEQFF
TGCGCCAGCAGCTTGGCGGCCGGTAGCTCCTACAATGAGCAGTTCTTC
>13|NA|few|TRBJ2-2|TRBV30
CAWTLRASRELFF
TGTGCCTGGACCTTAAGGGCTAGCAGGGAGCTGTTTTTT
>13|NA|few|TRBJ1-1|TRBV30
CAWKTTGRTEAFF
TGTGCCTGGAAGACAACAGGGCGCACTGAAGCTTTCTTT
>18|NA|NA|TRBJ2-5|TRBV5-1
CASSLAMETRGSRETQYF
TGCGCCAGCAGCTTGGCCATGGAGACTAGAGGCTCGCGGGAGACCCAGTACTTC
>13|NA|NA|TRBJ2-5|TRBV4-3
CASSQVPGETQYF
TGCGCCAGCAGCCAAGTTCCGGGAGAGACCCAGTACTTC
>13|NA|NA|TRBJ1-2|TRBV29-1
CSVDGKGEGGYTF
TGCAGCGTTGATGGTAAAGGGGAGGGAGGCTACACCTTC
>15|TRBD1|once|TRBJ1-3|TRBV15
CATSVNRGSGNTIYF
TGTGCCACCAGCGTAAACAGGGGCTCTGGAAACACCATATATTTT
>12|NA|NA|TRBJ2-5|TRBV30
CAWSVREGTQYF
TGTGCCTGGAGTGTACGCGAGGGGACCCAGTACTTC
>14|NA|few|TRBJ2-4|TRBV29-1
CSVEDRSLKNIQYF
TGCAGCGTTGAAGATCGGTCACTCAAAAACATTCAGTACTTC
>14|NA|few|TRBJ2-7|TRBV28
CASRPPGTSYEQYF
TGTGCCAGCAGACCTCCCGGGACCTCCTACGAGCAGTACTTC
>15|NA|NA|TRBJ2-1|TRBV29-1
CSATGTAPVGHEQFF
TGCAGCGCAACCGGCACTGCACCCGTGGGGCATGAGCAGTTCTTC
>15|TRBD1|few|TRBJ1-1|TRBV5-1
CASSQRPTGDTEAFF
TGCGCCAGCAGCCAGAGGCCGACAGGGGACACTGAAGCTTTCTTT
>11|NA|few|TRBJ2-5|TRBV16
CASSQIETQYF
TGTGCCAGCAGCCAAATTGAGACCCAGTACTTC
>14|NA|NA|TRBJ1-1|TRBV28
CASSLPGMNTEAFF
TGTGCCAGCAGTTTACCGGGGATGAACACTGAAGCTTTCTTT